This is a list of T cell receptor beta chains from one sample in a study of blood T cell repertoires in COVID-19. Using immunoSEQ multiplex PCR, the repertoire was profiled, and TCRdb retains in-frame clones only, with some absent. The sample contains some 220,000 clones, approximately 90% of which appear only once. What was sequenced was PBMCs or T cells enriched from blood (not recorded which). The source is a middle-aged woman with acute COVID-19. CDR3s include the opening cysteine and the closing phenylalanine or tryptophan. D genes are given only for firm matches.

v_gene: TRBV15; j_gene: TRBJ1-1; d_gene: NA; CDR3aa: CATSRDNKNTEAFF
v_gene: TRBV5-1; j_gene: TRBJ1-1; d_gene: TRBD1; CDR3aa: CASSRSSGDRLTEAFF
v_gene: TRBV6-5; j_gene: TRBJ1-5; d_gene: NA; CDR3aa: CASGGGSGQPQHF
v_gene: TRBV27; j_gene: TRBJ2-1; d_gene: TRBD1; CDR3aa: CASSIWDRGPYNEQFF
v_gene: TRBV5-1; j_gene: TRBJ2-1; d_gene: TRBD1; CDR3aa: CASSVGQEYNEQFF
v_gene: TRBV5-1; j_gene: TRBJ1-6; d_gene: TRBD1; CDR3aa: CASSYRQGSSPLHF
v_gene: TRBV6-1; j_gene: TRBJ1-3; d_gene: NA; CDR3aa: CASSDATASGNTIYF
v_gene: TRBV19; j_gene: TRBJ1-6; d_gene: NA; CDR3aa: CASSIGGASYNSPLHF
v_gene: TRBV19; j_gene: TRBJ2-5; d_gene: NA; CDR3aa: CASSPRGGEVGTQYF
v_gene: TRBV7-9; j_gene: TRBJ1-6; d_gene: NA; CDR3aa: CASSLGRDNSPLHF
v_gene: TRBV19; j_gene: TRBJ1-6; d_gene: NA; CDR3aa: CASSIRGQSPLHF
v_gene: TRBV11-1; j_gene: TRBJ1-2; d_gene: NA; CDR3aa: CASSSSDRHLYGYTF
v_gene: TRBV30; j_gene: TRBJ2-6; d_gene: NA; CDR3aa: CAWRSSGANVLTF
v_gene: TRBV3-1/TRBV3-2; j_gene: TRBJ1-2; d_gene: TRBD1; CDR3aa: CASSQGDSYGYTF
v_gene: TRBV5-5; j_gene: TRBJ1-6; d_gene: TRBD1; CDR3aa: CASSLGTGYYSPLHF
v_gene: TRBV7-2; j_gene: TRBJ1-2; d_gene: NA; CDR3aa: CASSLGTDGYGYTF
v_gene: TRBV5-1; j_gene: TRBJ2-5; d_gene: TRBD1; CDR3aa: CASRPGTGSETQYF
v_gene: TRBV27; j_gene: TRBJ1-3; d_gene: TRBD1; CDR3aa: CASRQGLENTIYF
v_gene: TRBV7-9; j_gene: TRBJ1-2; d_gene: TRBD1; CDR3aa: CASSLTGTGRGYTF
v_gene: TRBV4-2; j_gene: TRBJ2-5; d_gene: NA; CDR3aa: CASSQVPQPQETQYF
v_gene: TRBV16; j_gene: TRBJ1-1; d_gene: NA; CDR3aa: CASSQQGSEAFF
v_gene: TRBV6-5; j_gene: TRBJ1-1; d_gene: NA; CDR3aa: CASSYSQSNTEAFF
v_gene: TRBV2; j_gene: TRBJ1-4; d_gene: NA; CDR3aa: CASRGPEKLFF
v_gene: TRBV4-3; j_gene: TRBJ2-1; d_gene: NA; CDR3aa: CASSQANRDSYNEQFF
v_gene: TRBV2; j_gene: TRBJ2-3; d_gene: TRBD2; CDR3aa: CASSASGTLGGTQYF
v_gene: TRBV3-1/TRBV3-2; j_gene: TRBJ1-1; d_gene: NA; CDR3aa: CASSPAPGINTEAFF
v_gene: TRBV5-1; j_gene: TRBJ2-7; d_gene: NA; CDR3aa: CASRLQSQGGYEQYF
v_gene: TRBV15; j_gene: TRBJ2-5; d_gene: NA; CDR3aa: CATSRDVDSKETQYF
v_gene: TRBV5-8; j_gene: TRBJ1-1; d_gene: TRBD1; CDR3aa: CARGGQPPMNTEAFF
v_gene: TRBV7-2; j_gene: TRBJ2-5; d_gene: TRBD1; CDR3aa: CASSLAGQGMKTQYF
v_gene: TRBV2; j_gene: TRBJ2-1; d_gene: NA; CDR3aa: CASSETGSYGNEQFF
v_gene: TRBV18; j_gene: TRBJ1-1; d_gene: NA; CDR3aa: CASSPRQANTEAFF
v_gene: TRBV28; j_gene: TRBJ1-4; d_gene: NA; CDR3aa: CASHRGLPNEKLFF
v_gene: TRBV5-1; j_gene: TRBJ2-3; d_gene: TRBD2; CDR3aa: CASSLDAGGLTDTQYF
v_gene: TRBV29-1; j_gene: TRBJ1-1; d_gene: TRBD1; CDR3aa: CSLSTGSGTEAFF
v_gene: TRBV7-9; j_gene: TRBJ2-1; d_gene: NA; CDR3aa: CASSPGGAYNEQFF
v_gene: TRBV2; j_gene: TRBJ2-1; d_gene: NA; CDR3aa: CASSEGAGLSSYNEQFF
v_gene: TRBV9; j_gene: TRBJ1-1; d_gene: TRBD1; CDR3aa: CASNGQGLSTEAFF
v_gene: TRBV19; j_gene: TRBJ2-7; d_gene: TRBD2; CDR3aa: CASSRSGASYEQYF
v_gene: TRBV7-3; j_gene: TRBJ1-6; d_gene: NA; CDR3aa: CASSLNRDSPLHF
v_gene: TRBV10-1; j_gene: TRBJ2-3; d_gene: TRBD2; CDR3aa: CANLPGLAVDTQYF
v_gene: TRBV19; j_gene: TRBJ1-2; d_gene: TRBD1; CDR3aa: CASSIDGQGGNYGYTF
v_gene: TRBV7-9; j_gene: TRBJ1-5; d_gene: NA; CDR3aa: CASSLVGPTGGNQPQHF
v_gene: TRBV28; j_gene: TRBJ1-2; d_gene: NA; CDR3aa: CASSFSGYGYTF
v_gene: TRBV19; j_gene: TRBJ1-1; d_gene: TRBD1; CDR3aa: CASRDRVGFTEAFF
v_gene: TRBV28; j_gene: TRBJ2-1; d_gene: NA; CDR3aa: CASSQGGLSYNEQFF
v_gene: TRBV29-1; j_gene: TRBJ1-5; d_gene: NA; CDR3aa: CSVSDRMNQPQHF
v_gene: TRBV11-2; j_gene: TRBJ1-5; d_gene: NA; CDR3aa: CASSKLPGDQPQHF
v_gene: TRBV12-3/TRBV12-4; j_gene: TRBJ1-1; d_gene: NA; CDR3aa: CASSLRPGEAFF
v_gene: TRBV23-1; j_gene: TRBJ2-2; d_gene: NA; CDR3aa: CASSLQQTNTGELFF
v_gene: TRBV19; j_gene: TRBJ1-1; d_gene: NA; CDR3aa: CASSPGTTGRAFF
v_gene: TRBV6-2/TRBV6-3; j_gene: TRBJ2-3; d_gene: TRBD2; CDR3aa: CASSYPDPGLAGGRGTDTQYF
v_gene: TRBV4-1; j_gene: TRBJ1-6; d_gene: NA; CDR3aa: CASREPGIRSPLHF
v_gene: TRBV7-7; j_gene: TRBJ2-5; d_gene: TRBD2; CDR3aa: CASSRRLAPEETQYF
v_gene: TRBV5-1; j_gene: TRBJ1-4; d_gene: TRBD1; CDR3aa: CASSTGDRTNEKLFF